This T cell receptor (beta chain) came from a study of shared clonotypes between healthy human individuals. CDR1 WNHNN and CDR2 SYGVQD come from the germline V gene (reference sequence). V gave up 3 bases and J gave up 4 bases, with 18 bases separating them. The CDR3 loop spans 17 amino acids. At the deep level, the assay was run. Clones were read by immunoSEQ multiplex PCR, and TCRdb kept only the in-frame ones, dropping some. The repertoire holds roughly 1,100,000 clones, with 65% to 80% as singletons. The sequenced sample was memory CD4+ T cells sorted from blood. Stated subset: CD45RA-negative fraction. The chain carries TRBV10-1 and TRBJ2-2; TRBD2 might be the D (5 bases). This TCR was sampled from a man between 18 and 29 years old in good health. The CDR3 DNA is TGCGCCAGCAGTGACTTGTCTAGCCCTCGGGCCACCGGGGAGCTGTTTTTT. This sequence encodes CASSDLSSPRATGELFF.